A selection of T cell receptor beta chains follows, all from one sample in a study of cytomegalovirus exposure and HLA in healthy donors. Clones were read by immunoSEQ multiplex PCR, and TCRdb kept only the in-frame ones, dropping some. Of about 200,000 clones in the sample, about 80% were seen once. Sample: PBMCs. These receptors originate from a man aged 30 to 39 in good health and CMV-seronegative. The CDR3 runs from the conserved cysteine through the conserved F or W. The order of the fields is V gene, J gene, D gene, clone size, CDR3 protein, CDR3 DNA. A D gene is named only where the DNA matches it firmly. A clone size is listed for some rows: how often the clone was seen (once, few, many), or a class if it is expanded.

v_call: TRBV6-6; j_call: TRBJ2-7; d_call: TRBD2; clone_size: NA; cdr3_aa: CASSMTSGGYEQYF; cdr3_nt: TGTGCCAGCAGCATGACTAGCGGAGGCTACGAGCAGTACTTC
v_call: TRBV10-1; j_call: TRBJ2-7; d_call: NA; clone_size: once; cdr3_aa: CASSEISGTLTYEQYF; cdr3_nt: TGCGCCAGCAGTGAAATTTCCGGGACATTAACCTACGAGCAGTACTTC
v_call: TRBV6-5; j_call: TRBJ1-1; d_call: TRBD1; clone_size: NA; cdr3_aa: CASSYSGGGTEAFF; cdr3_nt: TGTGCCAGCAGTTACTCAGGGGGCGGCACTGAAGCTTTCTTT
v_call: TRBV10-3; j_call: TRBJ1-1; d_call: NA; clone_size: NA; cdr3_aa: CAISVSNRDNPEAFF; cdr3_nt: TGTGCCATCAGTGTTAGTAACAGGGATAACCCTGAAGCTTTCTTT
v_call: TRBV28; j_call: TRBJ2-7; d_call: NA; clone_size: NA; cdr3_aa: CASSSRPSSEQYF; cdr3_nt: TGTGCCAGCAGTTCCCGCCCGAGTTCCGAGCAGTACTTC
v_call: TRBV7-8; j_call: TRBJ1-5; d_call: NA; clone_size: NA; cdr3_aa: CASSLDKGLEAGKINQPQHF; cdr3_nt: TGTGCCAGCAGCTTAGATAAGGGACTGGAGGCGGGGAAGATCAATCAGCCCCAGCATTTT
v_call: TRBV4-1; j_call: TRBJ2-4; d_call: TRBD2; clone_size: NA; cdr3_aa: CASSQDPSGGPKNIQYF; cdr3_nt: TGCGCCAGCAGCCAAGATCCCAGCGGGGGGCCCAAAAACATTCAGTACTTC
v_call: TRBV5-1; j_call: TRBJ1-2; d_call: TRBD1; clone_size: NA; cdr3_aa: CASSPGQGADGYTF; cdr3_nt: TGCGCCAGCAGTCCGGGACAGGGGGCTGATGGCTACACCTTC
v_call: TRBV5-4; j_call: TRBJ1-2; d_call: TRBD1; clone_size: NA; cdr3_aa: CASSLGDREFYGYTF; cdr3_nt: TGTGCCAGCAGCCTGGGCGACAGGGAATTTTATGGCTACACCTTC
v_call: TRBV5-1; j_call: TRBJ2-1; d_call: NA; clone_size: NA; cdr3_aa: CASSLLGDYEQFF; cdr3_nt: TGCGCCAGCAGCTTATTGGGAGATTATGAGCAGTTCTTC
v_call: TRBV18; j_call: TRBJ2-5; d_call: NA; clone_size: NA; cdr3_aa: CASSPPEGTQYF; cdr3_nt: TGTGCCAGCTCACCACCCGAGGGGACCCAGTACTTC
v_call: TRBV2; j_call: TRBJ1-4; d_call: NA; clone_size: NA; cdr3_aa: CASSEDGRGSEKLFF; cdr3_nt: TGTGCCAGCAGTGAAGACGGGCGGGGTAGTGAAAAACTGTTTTTT
v_call: TRBV2; j_call: TRBJ2-7; d_call: NA; clone_size: NA; cdr3_aa: CASSVGGSLAYEQYF; cdr3_nt: TGTGCCAGCAGTGTAGGAGGTAGCCTCGCCTACGAGCAGTACTTC
v_call: TRBV2; j_call: TRBJ2-2; d_call: TRBD2; clone_size: NA; cdr3_aa: CASSVTSGRGGELFF; cdr3_nt: TGTGCCAGCAGTGTCACTAGCGGGAGGGGCGGGGAGCTGTTTTTT
v_call: TRBV28; j_call: TRBJ1-4; d_call: TRBD1; clone_size: NA; cdr3_aa: CASRRSGTGFEKLFF; cdr3_nt: TGTGCCAGCAGACGTTCCGGGACAGGGTTTGAAAAACTGTTTTTT
v_call: TRBV10-3; j_call: TRBJ2-7; d_call: NA; clone_size: NA; cdr3_aa: CAIRGSGAEQYF; cdr3_nt: TGTGCCATCAGGGGTAGTGGGGCCGAGCAGTACTTC
v_call: TRBV18; j_call: TRBJ2-7; d_call: NA; clone_size: NA; cdr3_aa: CASSSDSYYEQYF; cdr3_nt: TGTGCCAGCTCGTCGGACAGTTATTACGAGCAGTACTTC
v_call: TRBV6-1; j_call: TRBJ2-7; d_call: TRBD2; clone_size: NA; cdr3_aa: CASSEAILAGVYEQYF; cdr3_nt: TGTGCCAGCAGTGAAGCGATACTAGCGGGAGTCTACGAGCAGTACTTC
v_call: TRBV19; j_call: TRBJ1-5; d_call: TRBD1; clone_size: NA; cdr3_aa: CASRKIGQGQGQPQHF; cdr3_nt: TGTGCCAGTAGGAAGATTGGACAGGGTCAGGGACAGCCCCAGCATTTT
v_call: TRBV6-1; j_call: TRBJ2-7; d_call: NA; clone_size: few; cdr3_aa: CASSEAKSEQYF; cdr3_nt: TGTGCCAGCAGTGAAGCAAAGAGTGAGCAGTACTTC
v_call: TRBV5-1; j_call: TRBJ1-6; d_call: NA; clone_size: NA; cdr3_aa: CASRTGGGTASPLHF; cdr3_nt: TGCGCCAGCAGGACCGGCGGAGGAACGGCTTCACCCCTCCACTTT
v_call: TRBV5-1; j_call: TRBJ1-1; d_call: TRBD1; clone_size: few; cdr3_aa: CASSLEGQRFTEAFF; cdr3_nt: TGCGCCAGCAGCTTAGAGGGACAGAGGTTTACTGAAGCTTTCTTT
v_call: TRBV5-1; j_call: TRBJ2-7; d_call: TRBD2; clone_size: NA; cdr3_aa: CASSLVSGSVNEQYF; cdr3_nt: TGCGCCAGCAGCTTGGTTAGCGGGAGTGTCAACGAGCAGTACTTC
v_call: TRBV18; j_call: TRBJ1-2; d_call: NA; clone_size: NA; cdr3_aa: CASSEQGNSYGYTF; cdr3_nt: TGTGCCAGCTCCGAACAGGGTAACTCCTATGGCTACACCTTC
v_call: TRBV6-5; j_call: TRBJ1-1; d_call: NA; clone_size: NA; cdr3_aa: CASSGGRGTEAFF; cdr3_nt: TGTGCCAGCAGTGGCGGTCGAGGCACTGAAGCTTTCTTT
v_call: TRBV5-1; j_call: TRBJ1-4; d_call: NA; clone_size: NA; cdr3_aa: CASSPAGTPSEKLFF; cdr3_nt: TGCGCCAGCAGCCCCGCGGGGACGCCTTCTGAAAAACTGTTTTTT
v_call: TRBV7-6; j_call: TRBJ2-7; d_call: NA; clone_size: NA; cdr3_aa: CASSLFLGSSYEQYF; cdr3_nt: TGTGCCAGCAGCTTGTTCCTCGGGAGCTCCTACGAGCAGTACTTC
v_call: TRBV5-1; j_call: TRBJ2-6; d_call: TRBD1; clone_size: NA; cdr3_aa: CASSQGQSGANVLTF; cdr3_nt: TGCGCCAGCAGCCAGGGACAGTCTGGGGCCAACGTCCTGACTTTC
v_call: TRBV29-1; j_call: TRBJ2-7; d_call: NA; clone_size: NA; cdr3_aa: CSVRGTGSSYEQYF; cdr3_nt: TGCAGCGTCCGCGGGACGGGTTCTTCCTACGAGCAGTACTTC
v_call: TRBV28; j_call: TRBJ2-7; d_call: TRBD2; clone_size: NA; cdr3_aa: CASRKRESPYEQYF; cdr3_nt: TGTGCCAGCAGAAAGCGGGAGTCCCCCTACGAGCAGTACTTC
v_call: TRBV7-2; j_call: TRBJ2-2; d_call: NA; clone_size: once; cdr3_aa: CASSLLDRMNTGELFF; cdr3_nt: TGTGCCAGCAGCTTACTAGACAGGATGAACACCGGGGAGCTGTTTTTT
v_call: TRBV28; j_call: TRBJ2-7; d_call: TRBD1; clone_size: NA; cdr3_aa: CASSTGGVTYEQYF; cdr3_nt: TGTGCCAGCAGCACAGGGGGAGTGACCTACGAGCAGTACTTC
v_call: TRBV5-1; j_call: TRBJ2-1; d_call: TRBD2; clone_size: NA; cdr3_aa: CASSLAVGLGLHEQFF; cdr3_nt: TGCGCCAGCAGCTTGGCCGTGGGACTAGGTCTCCATGAGCAGTTCTTC
v_call: TRBV5-6; j_call: TRBJ1-1; d_call: TRBD1; clone_size: NA; cdr3_aa: CASSLASYGQGRANTEAFF; cdr3_nt: TGTGCCAGCAGCTTGGCCAGTTACGGACAGGGGAGGGCGAACACTGAAGCTTTCTTT
v_call: TRBV10-1; j_call: TRBJ1-5; d_call: TRBD1; clone_size: once; cdr3_aa: CASSESRTGNQPQHF; cdr3_nt: TGCGCCAGCAGTGAGTCCAGGACAGGGAATCAGCCCCAGCATTTT
v_call: TRBV14; j_call: TRBJ2-5; d_call: NA; clone_size: NA; cdr3_aa: CASSTILQGRQETQYF; cdr3_nt: TGTGCCAGCAGCACCATATTACAGGGGAGGCAAGAGACCCAGTACTTC
v_call: TRBV28; j_call: TRBJ1-4; d_call: TRBD1; clone_size: NA; cdr3_aa: CASSPDRGNGKLFF; cdr3_nt: TGTGCCAGCAGTCCCGACAGGGGTAACGGAAAACTGTTTTTT
v_call: TRBV5-1; j_call: TRBJ2-7; d_call: TRBD2; clone_size: few; cdr3_aa: CASSVTSGNYEQYF; cdr3_nt: TGCGCCAGCAGCGTTACTAGCGGGAACTACGAGCAGTACTTC
v_call: TRBV19; j_call: TRBJ1-3; d_call: NA; clone_size: NA; cdr3_aa: CASSLQGMENTIYF; cdr3_nt: TGTGCCAGTAGCCTACAGGGAATGGAAAACACCATATATTTT
v_call: TRBV29-1; j_call: TRBJ2-5; d_call: NA; clone_size: few; cdr3_aa: CSLRPGGGQETQYF; cdr3_nt: TGCAGCCTCCGGCCGGGTGGGGGGCAAGAGACCCAGTACTTC
v_call: TRBV5-1; j_call: TRBJ2-3; d_call: TRBD2; clone_size: NA; cdr3_aa: CASSLRLAGGDTQYF; cdr3_nt: TGCGCCAGCAGCTTACGACTAGCGGGAGGGGATACGCAGTATTTT
v_call: TRBV13; j_call: TRBJ2-5; d_call: NA; clone_size: NA; cdr3_aa: CASSSPSWGGETQYF; cdr3_nt: TGTGCCAGCAGCTCCCCCTCATGGGGAGGAGAGACCCAGTACTTC
v_call: TRBV7-9; j_call: TRBJ2-7; d_call: TRBD2; clone_size: NA; cdr3_aa: CASSPHGLAGTYEQYF; cdr3_nt: TGTGCCAGCAGCCCCCACGGACTAGCGGGAACCTACGAGCAGTACTTC
v_call: TRBV18; j_call: TRBJ2-5; d_call: NA; clone_size: NA; cdr3_aa: CASSATQGSGQETQYF; cdr3_nt: TGTGCCAGCTCTGCCACCCAGGGTTCGGGTCAAGAGACCCAGTACTTC
v_call: TRBV28; j_call: TRBJ1-2; d_call: NA; clone_size: NA; cdr3_aa: CASAGAGGYTF; cdr3_nt: TGTGCCAGCGCGGGGGCGGGAGGCTACACCTTC
v_call: TRBV4-2; j_call: TRBJ2-1; d_call: TRBD2; clone_size: NA; cdr3_aa: CASSQELAVSYNEQFF; cdr3_nt: TGTGCCAGCAGCCAAGAACTAGCGGTCTCCTACAATGAGCAGTTCTTC
v_call: TRBV5-5; j_call: TRBJ2-1; d_call: NA; clone_size: few; cdr3_aa: CASSLASLAEQFF; cdr3_nt: TGTGCCAGCAGCTTGGCGTCTCTAGCAGAGCAGTTCTTC